This T cell receptor beta chain was documented in a study of OX40 agonist ivuxolimab in advanced cancers. Comments on this clone: The antigen is undetermined.

Prior autoimmune disease or systemic immunosuppression barred patients. The investigators sampled blood at baseline, at cycle 4 day 1, and at cycle 7 day 1. The repertoire was sequenced with immunoSEQ multiplex PCR; TCRdb's copy has only in-frame clones and lacks some. The top ten hold roughly 6% of the sample, which has 94,000 or so clones, under 90% seen once. V trimming: 7 bases; J trimming: 0 bases; junction bases outside the gene matches: 4. Germline CDR1 SGHTS, CDR2 YDEGEE. The CDR3 contains 15 residues. The study, taken as a whole, reports: At 0.1 to 3.0 mg/kg, CD4+ and CD8+ blood T cells expanded clonally by week 6.

The receptor's source is an adult with an advanced solid tumor such as melanoma, head and neck, liver or kidney cancer. The chain carries TRBV5-8 and TRBJ1-3, with 10 bases that match TRBD1. The source was CD4+ or CD8+ T cells sorted from blood, collected in a trial of the OX40 agonist ivuxolimab. The CDR3 loop reads CASGWTGGSGNTIYF. The CDR3 bases are TGTGCCAGCGGCTGGACAGGGGGCTCTGGAAACACCATATATTTT.